Below, 14 T cell receptor beta chains from the same sample are listed, as sequenced in a study of blood T cell repertoires in COVID-19. TCRdb's copy holds only in-frame clones and misses some; the assay was immunoSEQ multiplex PCR. The profile shows about 180,000 clones, 82% of them singletons. Sequencing was carried out using peripheral blood. These receptors were taken from a woman aged 80 or over with active or convalescent COVID-19.

The rearrangement uses TRBV28 and TRBJ2-7, with TRBD1 matching 10 bases. Germline V gene sequence: CDR1 MDHEN, CDR2 SYDVKM. There are 17 residues in the CDR3. Trimming took 10 bases from V and 2 from J; bases not matched to a gene: 17. CDR3 loop: CATFRDRGTGSPYEQYF. The CDR3 nucleotides are TGTGCCACCTTTCGGGACAGGGGTACGGGAAGCCCCTACGAGCAGTACTTC. The whole variable domain, filled in from reference TRBV28 and TRBJ2-7, reads DVKVTQSSRYLVKRTGEKVFLECVQDMDHENMFWYRQDPGLGLRLIYFSYDVKMKEKGDIPEGYSVSREKKERFSLILESASTNQTSMYLCATFRDRGTGSPYEQYFGPGTRLTVT.

The rearrangement links TRBV29-1 to TRBJ1-1; TRBD1 matches at 7 bases. Trimming cost V 7 bases and J 8 bases; bases outside gene matches: 10. Germline CDR1 is SQVTM and CDR2 is ANQGSEA. This CDR3 region has 12 residues. CDR3 sequence (DNA): TGCAGCGGCCACAGACAGGGTCTAGAAGCTTTCTTT. Protein sequence: CSGHRQGLEAFF.

The CDR3 DNA reads TGTGCCAGCAGCTTAGGAGGGACAGGGGAGAAAGTATGGGGCTACACCTTC. The encoded protein is CASSLGGTGEKVWGYTF. The chain carries TRBV7-9 and TRBJ1-2, with TRBD1 matching 10 bases. Germline V gene sequence: CDR1 SEHNR, CDR2 FQNEAQ (reference sequence). With V trimmed by 1 base and J by 8 bases, 13 bases remained unmatched. The CDR3 spans 17 residues.

V gene TRBV2 combines with J gene TRBJ2-1; the match to TRBD2 covers 14 bases. This CDR3 is built from 15 residues. The J segment lost 6 bases and the V segment lost 6 bases, leaving 4 bases of the junction unmatched. The germline gives CDR1 SNHLY, CDR2 FYNNEI. The CDR3 sequence is CASSAGTSGSNEQFF. As DNA, the CDR3 is TGTGCCAGCAGCGCCGGGACTAGCGGGAGCAATGAGCAGTTCTTC.

This chain joins TRBV18 and TRBJ1-5; weak D call: TRBD1 (6 bases). CDR3 length: 15 amino acids. Germline V gives CDR1 KGHSH, CDR2 LQKENI. Trimming pared 6 bases from V and 2 bases from J, leaving 14 bases between. CDR3 region: CASSYPPGGNQPQHF. CDR3 DNA: TGTGCCAGCTCGTATCCTCCAGGGGGCAATCAGCCCCAGCATTTT.

This chain joins TRBV11-3 and TRBJ2-5, with D perhaps TRBD2 (5 bases). This CDR3 region has 14 residues. Germline CDR1 is SGHNT and CDR2 is YENEEA. The V end was cut by 5 bases, the J end by 1 base, with 11 bases between. In nucleotides, the CDR3 is TGTGCCAGCAGCCAAGACTACTCCCAAGAGACCCAGTACTTC. It yields the protein CASSQDYSQETQYF.

This chain links TRBV18 with TRBJ1-5, with 11 bases fitting TRBD1. Trimming cost V 3 bases and J 0 bases; bases outside gene matches: 10. Germline V lookup: CDR1 KGHSH, CDR2 LQKENI. CDR3 length: 19 amino acids. CDR3 sequence reads: CASSPLGQGGTSSNQPQHF. CDR3 nucleotide sequence: TGTGCCAGCTCACCGCTGGGACAGGGGGGTACCTCTAGCAATCAGCCCCAGCATTTT.

The V gene is TRBV3-1 (or the pseudogene TRBV3-2), the J gene TRBJ2-2, with D perhaps matching TRBD2 (6 bases). Per the germline V gene, CDR1 is LGHDT and CDR2 is YNNKEL (reference sequence). V lost 1 base to trimming and J lost 0 bases, with 12 bases between them. The CDR3 contains 17 residues. The CDR3 sequence: CASSQGLGQSNTGELFF. DNA for the CDR3: TGTGCCAGCAGCCAAGGACTAGGGCAGTCGAACACCGGGGAGCTGTTTTTT.

This clone was observed a single time. This chain connects TRBV20-1 to TRBJ2-1; TRBD2 matches 11 bases. CDR3 length equals 17 residues. The germline V gene encodes CDR1 DFQATT and CDR2 SNEGSKA (reference sequence). Losses at the gene ends were 3 bases for V and 1 base for J; bases not matched to a gene: 8. Written as DNA, the CDR3 is TGCAGTGCTAGTACTAGCGGGGGCTCTCTTTCCTACAATGAGCAGTTCTTC. Amino acid sequence: CSASTSGGSLSYNEQFF.

The CDR3 DNA sequence: TGTGCCAGCAGTTATGGCGACTCCCCGGCGGAGACCCAGTACTTC. Translation: CASSYGDSPAETQYF. The chain couples TRBV6-5 to TRBJ2-5; no reliable D call. The CDR3 length is 15 residues. Per germline, CDR1 MNHEY and CDR2 SVGAGI. Deletions cut 3 bases from V and 5 bases from J, with 16 bases between.

The gene calls are TRBV10-3 and TRBJ2-7; 10 bases are shared with TRBD1. The CDR3 is 13 amino acids. J was trimmed by 4 bases and V by 8 bases; bases with no gene match: 5. Looked up from germline, CDR1 is ENHRY and CDR2 is SYGVKD. The CDR3 DNA sequence: TGTGCCATCGGGGGACAGGGGTCGTACGAGCAGTACTTC. It encodes CAIGGQGSYEQYF.

The chain combines TRBV5-4 with TRBJ1-1, with 9 bases identical to TRBD1. The CDR3 covers 14 residues. J gave up 6 bases and V 4 bases, and 7 bases lay outside the gene matches. Looked up from germline, CDR1 is SGHNT and CDR2 is YYREEE (reference sequence). The chain's CDR3 is CASSLRTGVAEAFF. In nucleotides, the CDR3 is TGTGCCAGCAGCCTAAGGACAGGGGTAGCTGAAGCTTTCTTT.

This clone showed up just once. The chain uses TRBV27 and TRBJ2-7; 14 bases map to TRBD2. The CDR3 has 19 amino acids. Germline-derived CDR1 and CDR2 are MNHEY and SMNVEV (reference sequence). V dropped 4 bases and J dropped 5; count of bases not matched to a gene: 16. The CDR3 loop is CASSSYRLAGGRLPNEQYF. CDR3 nucleotide sequence: TGTGCCAGCAGTTCGTACAGACTAGCGGGAGGGCGCCTCCCTAACGAGCAGTACTTC.

The rearrangement joins TRBV21-1 to TRBJ2-4; the DNA was not compared with TRBD1, the D call given in the table. TRBV21-1 is recorded as a pseudogene. The CDR3 has 16 residues. The DNA for the CDR3 is TGTGCCAGCAGCAAAGTACTAACTTTCGAAGGGGACATTCAGTACTTC. Protein product: CASSKVLTFEGDIQYF.